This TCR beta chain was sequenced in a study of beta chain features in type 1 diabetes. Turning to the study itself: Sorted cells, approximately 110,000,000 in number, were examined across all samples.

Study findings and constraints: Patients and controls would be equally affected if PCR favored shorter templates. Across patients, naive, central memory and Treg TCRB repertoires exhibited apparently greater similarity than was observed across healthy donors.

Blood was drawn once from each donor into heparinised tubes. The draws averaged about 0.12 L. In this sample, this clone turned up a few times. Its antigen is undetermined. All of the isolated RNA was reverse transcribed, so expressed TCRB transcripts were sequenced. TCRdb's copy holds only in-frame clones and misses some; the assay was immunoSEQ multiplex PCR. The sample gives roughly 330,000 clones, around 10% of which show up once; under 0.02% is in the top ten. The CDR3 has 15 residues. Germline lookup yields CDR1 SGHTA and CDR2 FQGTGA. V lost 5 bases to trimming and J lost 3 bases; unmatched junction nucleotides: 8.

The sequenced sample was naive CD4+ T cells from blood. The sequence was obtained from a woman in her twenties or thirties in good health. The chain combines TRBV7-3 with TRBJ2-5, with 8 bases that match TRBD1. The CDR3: CASSIQGAREETQYF. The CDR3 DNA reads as TGTGCCAGCAGCATCCAGGGGGCTCGGGAAGAGACCCAGTACTTC. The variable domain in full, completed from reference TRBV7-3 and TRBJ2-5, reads GAGVSQTPSNKVTEKGKYVELRCDPISGHTALYWYRQSLGQGPEFLIYFQGTGAADDSGLPNDRFFAVRPEGSVSTLKIQRTERGDSAVYLCASSIQGAREETQYFGPGTRLLVL.